These 3 T cell receptor beta chains came from one sample sequenced in a study of blood T cell repertoires in COVID-19. TCRdb keeps only in-frame clones here, not all; method: immunoSEQ multiplex PCR. This table has about 240,000 clones, 70% to 85% appearing once. The sample taken for sequencing was peripheral blood. The source of these receptors is a woman over 75 with acute or convalescent COVID-19.

The CDR3 loop reads CASSGTSGGYQETQYF. For the CDR3, the DNA is TGTGCCAGCAGCGGGACTAGCGGGGGGTACCAAGAGACCCAGTACTTC. The rearrangement joins TRBV5-6 to TRBJ2-5; 15 bases map to TRBD2. Germline CDR1 and CDR2: SGHDT and YYEEEE. V gave up 4 bases and J gave up 0 bases; unmatched junction bases: 1. This CDR3 spans 16 amino acids.

This clone was observed a handful of times. The V call is TRBV5-4, the J call TRBJ1-6; 8 bases line up with TRBD1. Germline CDR1 is SGHNT and CDR2 is YYREEE (reference sequence). The CDR3 consists of 15 residues. Germline trimming cut 4 bases from V and 5 bases from J; bases unmatched to any gene: 5. CDR3 in amino acids: CASSQRTGNNSPLHF. The CDR3 nucleotides read TGTGCCAGCAGCCAGCGGACAGGGAATAATTCACCCCTCCACTTT.

The rearrangement links TRBV2 to TRBJ2-7; TRBD2 agrees at 7 bases. The ends lost 4 bases at V and 2 bases at J; junction bases unmatched: 2. Germline V lookup: CDR1 SNHLY, CDR2 FYNNEI. The CDR3 length is 13 residues. CDR3 in amino acids: CASSVGGTYEQYF. In DNA, the CDR3 is TGTGCCAGCAGTGTCGGGGGGACCTACGAGCAGTACTTC.